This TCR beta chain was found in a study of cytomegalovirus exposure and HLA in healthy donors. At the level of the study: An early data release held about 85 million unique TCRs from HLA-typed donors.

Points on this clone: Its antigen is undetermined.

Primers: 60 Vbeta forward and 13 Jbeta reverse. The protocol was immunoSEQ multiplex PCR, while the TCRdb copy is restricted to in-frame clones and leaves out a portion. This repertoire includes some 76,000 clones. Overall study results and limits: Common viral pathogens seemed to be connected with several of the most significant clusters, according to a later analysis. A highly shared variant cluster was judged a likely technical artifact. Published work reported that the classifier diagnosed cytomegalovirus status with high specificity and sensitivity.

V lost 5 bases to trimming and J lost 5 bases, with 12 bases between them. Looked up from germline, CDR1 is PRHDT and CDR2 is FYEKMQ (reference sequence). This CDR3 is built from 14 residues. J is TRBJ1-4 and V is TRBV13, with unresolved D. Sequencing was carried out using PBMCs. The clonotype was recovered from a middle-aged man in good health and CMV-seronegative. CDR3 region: CASSTRRENEKLFF. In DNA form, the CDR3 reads TGTGCCAGCAGCACGCGTAGGGAGAATGAAAAACTGTTTTTT.